This T cell receptor (beta chain) derives from a study of T cell clones after liver transplantation. At the level of the study: Apart from a few HCV-positive recipients, transplants were for non-autoimmune, non-viral reasons. General study results and limits: Donor-reactive sequences fell more than third party-reactive ones, suggesting partial deletion.

A note on this clone: No antigen is known for it.

CDR1 SEHNR and CDR2 FQNEAQ come from the germline V gene (reference sequence). There are 13 residues in the CDR3. V gave up 5 bases and J gave up 5 bases, with 12 bases separating them. This table comes from immunoSEQ multiplex PCR, and its TCRdb copy is limited to in-frame clones, with some not included. The sample includes fewer than 80,000 clones, 84% of them seen just once. This receptor was identified in a human patient who received a liver transplant. Part of the T cells may come from the graft donor. This chain connects TRBV7-9 to TRBJ2-5; maybe TRBD1 (5 bases). Sequencing used CD4+ T cells from blood, obtained roughly 50 months after liver transplant. The chain's CDR3 is CASSKQAAETQYF. CDR3 DNA sequence: TGTGCCAGCAGCAAACAGGCGGCGGAGACCCAGTACTTC. Full variable domain (remainder filled in from reference TRBV7-9 and TRBJ2-5): DTGVSQNPRHKITKRGQNVTFRCDPISEHNRLYWYRQTLGQGPEFLTYFQNEAQLEKSRLLSDRFSAERPKGSFSTLEIQRTEQGDSAMYLCASSKQAAETQYFGPGTRLLVL.